This T cell receptor beta chain was identified during a study of PD-1 blockade in classical Hodgkin lymphoma. Time point given: cycle 4 day 1 (C4D1), after six to seven weeks of nivolumab. Each of the patients experienced relapse following autologous stem cell transplantation, and their brentuximab vedotin exposure differed. General observations from the study: By C4D1, CD4+ diversity increased significantly, especially in complete responders. Patients starting nivolumab under 1 year after ASCT were excluded. Diversity similar to that of newly diagnosed patients was seen at baseline in complete responders. Baseline TCR diversity was reportedly lower in newly diagnosed patients than in healthy donors. It was reported as lower still in relapsed/refractory patients.

About this clone: The antigen is unknown.

Trimming took off 0 bases at V and 14 bases at J, with 17 bases between the two ends. This CDR3 is built from 14 residues. The V gene's germline CDR1 is GTSNPN and CDR2 SVGIG (reference sequence). Profiling relied on immunoSEQ multiplex PCR, and the TCRdb table lists in-frame clones only, not all of them. The sample has around 93,000 clones; roughly 73% are singletons. This receptor was obtained from a human donor with classical Hodgkin lymphoma. The sample in question was peripheral blood mononuclear cells (PBMCs), obtained before the fourth cycle of nivolumab. The genes are TRBV30 and TRBJ1-6; D gene ambiguous. The CDR3 DNA follows: TGTGCCTGGAGTGTTTGGCGGGCCCCCATCACCCTCCACTTT. Protein: CAWSVWRAPITLHF.